This T cell receptor beta chain was observed in a study of blood T cell repertoires in COVID-19. For the study at large: T cells, B-cell-depleted T cells, or PBMCs supplied cDNA or gDNA.

How the authors handled the data: Amplified reference gene primers provided the basis for estimating nucleated cell counts. Profiling relied on immunoSEQ multiplex PCR, and the TCRdb table lists in-frame clones only, not all of them. From that table come the V and J calls and clone size; the DNA was used to work out D and trimming. Of approximately 250,000 clones listed, 84% were seen once; the top ten hold 1.5% to 1.7%. Trimming shortened V by 3 bases and J by 7 bases, and 6 bases separated the two germline ends. This CDR3 has 11 amino acids. J is TRBJ1-2 and V is TRBV12-3 or TRBV12-4; D is unclear. The sequence was collected from a woman in her thirties or forties who had recovered from COVID-19. The sequencing input was peripheral blood. DNA of the CDR3: TGTGCCAGCAGTTTTGAGGGTGGCTACACCTTC. Its protein is CASSFEGGYTF.